Below, 25 T cell receptor beta chains from the same sample are listed, as sequenced in a study of response to subunit inactivated influenza vaccine. Each CDR3 protein is one row after TCRdb ran MiXCR on the RT-PCR reads. The repertoire holds 280,000 or so distinct CDR3 sequences, around a fifth seen once, with 10% in the top ten. The sample consisted of PBMCs from blood, taken approximately 22 months after vaccination. All receptors come from a man aged 50 to 75 who received an inactivated influenza vaccine.

The rearrangement links TRBV6-2 or TRBV6-3 to TRBJ1-2; D remains ambiguous. The CDR3 has 13 amino acids. CDR1 MNHEY and CDR2 SVGEGT come from the germline V gene. The V gene lost 3 bases and the J gene lost 7 bases, with 12 bases spanning the gap. The CDR3: CASSYRADSGYTF. The CDR3 DNA reads as TGTGCCAGCAGTTATAGGGCAGATTCTGGCTACACCTTC.

This clonotype was detected only a few times. This chain connects TRBV28 to TRBJ1-2; the D is unclear. CDR3 length equals 15 residues. Germline V gene sequence: CDR1 MDHEN, CDR2 SYDVKM. V was trimmed by 5 bases and J by 4 bases, leaving 17 bases between them. CDR3 in DNA: TGTGCCAGCAGTCCCCGGGAGTCCTTTGGCTATGGCTACACCTTC. This gives the protein CASSPRESFGYGYTF.

CDR3 DNA: TGCGCCAGCAGCCGAATTCAGCTCGGGCGGGGACCGAATGAGCAGTTCTTC. Its protein is CASSRIQLGRGPNEQFF. V gene TRBV4-1 combines with J gene TRBJ2-1; a possible D gene is TRBD2 (6 bases). V lost 4 bases and J 7 bases, leaving 23 bases between the germline ends. Germline values: CDR1 MGHRA, CDR2 YSYEKL. The CDR3 spans 17 residues.

This clonotype was picked up many times. The chain employs TRBV3-1 and TRBJ1-6; 8 positions agree with TRBD1. The V gene end was trimmed by 5 bases and the J gene end by 6 bases; junction bases not matched to a gene: 6. The germline gives CDR1 LGHDT, CDR2 YNNKEL (reference sequence). This CDR3 region has 15 residues. For the CDR3, the DNA is TGTGCCAGCAGCTCACGGACAGGGTTTAATTCACCCCTCCACTTT. Translation gives CASSSRTGFNSPLHF.

The genes are TRBV12-3 or TRBV12-4 and TRBJ1-5; D is perhaps TRBD1 (5 bases). CDR3 length: 15 residues. The V and J ends lost 3 bases and 1 base respectively, with 10 bases between them. The CDR3: CASSFVRESNQPQHF. CDR3 DNA: TGTGCCAGCAGTTTCGTCAGGGAGAGCAATCAGCCCCAGCATTTT.

This clonotype was seen only a few times. V gene TRBV3-1 combines with J gene TRBJ2-2; 12 positions match TRBD2. J lost 0 bases, V lost 4 bases, and 6 bases had no gene match. The CDR3 consists of 18 residues. Germline V gene lookup returns CDR1 LGHDT and CDR2 YNNKEL (reference sequence). The CDR3 sequence: CASSPTSGSIANTGELFF. The CDR3 DNA is TGTGCCAGCAGCCCGACTAGCGGGAGTATCGCGAACACCGGGGAGCTGTTTTTT.

The gene calls are TRBV20-1 and TRBJ1-6; D ambiguous. With 5 bases removed from V and 0 bases from J, the gap between germline ends came to 8 bases. This CDR3 has 14 residues. Germline V gene sequence: CDR1 DFQATT, CDR2 SNEGSKA (reference sequence). For the CDR3, the DNA is TGCAGTGCTCAGATGCGCTCCTATAATTCACCCCTCCACTTT. Its translation is CSAQMRSYNSPLHF.

This clonotype has more than one count but fewer than ten. The V call is TRBV2, the J call TRBJ1-4; possibly TRBD1 for D (6 bases). V lost 4 bases and J lost 6, with 12 bases in between. The V gene's germline CDR1 is SNHLY and CDR2 FYNNEI. The CDR3 spans 14 residues. The DNA of the CDR3 is TGTGCCAGCAGTGTTACAGGGAGCTATGAAAAACTGTTTTTT. It translates to CASSVTGSYEKLFF.

CDR3 DNA sequence: TGTGCCAGCGACAGGGCAGGGCGGAACACTGAAGCTTTCTTT. As protein: CASDRAGRNTEAFF. This chain links TRBV6-2 or TRBV6-3 with TRBJ1-1; TRBD1 matches 7 bases. V shed 8 bases and J 1 base; nucleotides not matched to a gene: 7. The CDR3 is 14 amino acids. Germline lookup yields CDR1 MNHEY and CDR2 SVGEGT.

The chain couples TRBV27 to TRBJ1-1, with 8 bases lining up with TRBD1. Germline trimming cut 5 bases from V and 1 base from J; bases unmatched to any gene: 9. The CDR3 is 16 amino acids. The V gene's germline CDR1 is MNHEY and CDR2 SMNVEV (reference sequence). CDR3 residues: CASSRDRFNPNTEAFF. The CDR3 coding sequence is TGTGCCAGCAGTCGGGACAGGTTTAACCCGAACACTGAAGCTTTCTTT.

V is TRBV11-2 and J is TRBJ1-3; D remains ambiguous. This CDR3 spans 14 amino acids. Between the trimmed V and J ends, which lost 4 bases and 0 bases, there was a span of 7 bases. Germline CDR1 and CDR2: SGHAT and FQNNGV. The CDR3 loop reads CASSSLSSGNTIYF. The CDR3 nucleotides read TGTGCCAGCAGCTCACTCAGCTCTGGAAACACCATATATTTT.

The rearrangement uses TRBV12-3 or TRBV12-4 and TRBJ2-3, with 10 bases identical to TRBD2. This CDR3 is 16 amino acids long. V shed 2 bases and J 2 bases; nucleotides not matched to a gene: 4. The chain's CDR3 is CASSLSGGDITDTQYF. The CDR3 DNA reads as TGTGCCAGCAGTTTAAGCGGGGGGGATATCACAGATACGCAGTATTTT.

The chain links TRBV12-3 or TRBV12-4 to TRBJ1-2; D is unresolved. V lost 2 bases to trimming and J lost 5 bases, with 21 bases between them. The CDR3 contains 17 residues. The CDR3 DNA follows: TGTGCCAGCAGTTTAAGTATTAGCACAGATTTTCGGTATGGCTACACCTTC. Amino acids: CASSLSISTDFRYGYTF.

The genes are TRBV20-1 and TRBJ2-7; D ambiguous. The germline V and J ends were trimmed by 4 bases and 1 base, with 14 bases remaining between them. This CDR3 region has 14 residues. The germline V gene encodes CDR1 DFQATT and CDR2 SNEGSKA (reference sequence). CDR3 sequence (DNA): TGCAGTGCTATCCCCCCGACGGCGTCCTACGAGCAGTACTTC. Encoded protein: CSAIPPTASYEQYF.

The sample holds a few counts of this clonotype. The DNA of the CDR3 is TGTGCCAGCAGCTTAGGAAGGACAACGAGGGAAAAACTGTTTTTT. The encoded protein is CASSLGRTTREKLFF. The chain has TRBV11-1 and TRBJ1-4; weak D call: TRBD1 (5 bases). CDR1 and CDR2 (germline): SGHAT, FQDESV (reference sequence). This CDR3 has 15 amino acids. Deletions cut 1 base from V and 8 bases from J, with 14 bases between.

V and J are TRBV5-1 and TRBJ2-1, with 10 bases lining up with TRBD1. This CDR3 region has 12 residues. CDR1 and CDR2 from the germline V gene are SGHRS and YFSETQ. The junction had 4 bases not matched to a gene; V was cut back by 6 bases and J by 10 bases. CDR3 DNA sequence: TGCGCCAGCACGACAGGGGGCAACGAGCAGTTCTTC. This codes for CASTTGGNEQFF.

The J gene is TRBJ1-2, the V gene TRBV6-1; 8 bases map to TRBD1. The germline CDR1 and CDR2 sequences are MNHNS and SASEGT. This CDR3 is 17 amino acids long. J was trimmed by 2 bases and V by 1 base; bases with no gene match: 9. CDR3 nucleotide sequence: TGTGCCAGCAGTGAAGTGGCAGGGGGCGTAGGAAACTATGGCTACACCTTC. This gives the protein CASSEVAGGVGNYGYTF.

This clonotype has a handful of counts. The chain couples TRBV7-2 to TRBJ2-3; no clear D. Trimming pared 5 bases from V and 5 bases from J, leaving 11 bases between. In germline, CDR1 is SGHTA, CDR2 FQGNSA. CDR3 length: 13 residues. Written as DNA, the CDR3 is TGTGCCAGCAGCCCAGCGTTGGTAGATACGCAGTATTTT. Its protein product is CASSPALVDTQYF.

The chain joins TRBV6-1 to TRBJ1-6, with no clear D. The CDR3 has 15 amino acids. CDR1 and CDR2 from the germline V gene are MNHNS and SASEGT. V lost 6 bases and J 0 bases, leaving 9 bases between the germline ends. In nucleotides, the CDR3 is TGTGCCAGCAGGCGAGGAGGCTCCTATAATTCACCCCTCCACTTT. It is translated as CASRRGGSYNSPLHF.

V is TRBV21-1 and J is TRBJ2-5; the table's D call, TRBD1, has no DNA check behind it. TRBV21-1 is reported as a pseudogene. The CDR3 runs 14 residues. The CDR3 here is CASSKCPPIETQYF. The CDR3 nucleotides are TGTGCCAGCAGCAAATGTCCGCCGATAGAGACCCAGTACTTC.

This clonotype has a count of ten or more. This rearrangement joins TRBV4-1 to TRBJ1-1; D call uncertain. V dropped 6 bases and J dropped 0 bases, with 8 bases sitting between them. The germline CDR1 and CDR2 sequences are MGHRA and YSYEKL. The CDR3 runs to 13 residues. The chain's CDR3 is CASRITVNTEAFF. For the CDR3, the DNA is TGCGCCAGCAGGATCACAGTGAACACTGAAGCTTTCTTT.

This clonotype was observed at least ten times. The genes are TRBV29-1 and TRBJ1-2; tentative D call: TRBD1 (5 bases). The CDR3 totals 12 residues. V was shortened by 4 bases and J by 2 bases, with 8 bases between the two germline ends. The germline V gene encodes CDR1 SQVTM and CDR2 ANQGSEA. This chain's CDR3 is CSVGTPNYGYTF. CDR3 nucleotide sequence: TGCAGCGTTGGGACACCGAACTATGGCTACACCTTC.

This clonotype was recorded a few times. The chain combines TRBV12-3 or TRBV12-4 with TRBJ1-5; weak D call: TRBD1 (6 bases). CDR3 length: 17 amino acids. V dropped 3 bases and J dropped 1 base, with 16 bases sitting between them. The CDR3 nucleotides read TGTGCCAGCAGTTTTTGGGGGGCTGGGGTAAGCAATCAGCCCCAGCATTTT. Translated, it gives CASSFWGAGVSNQPQHF.

This clonotype occurred many times. The rearrangement links TRBV5-1 to TRBJ1-6, with TRBD1 matching 7 bases. Germline values: CDR1 SGHRS, CDR2 YFSETQ. The ends lost 4 bases at V and 7 bases at J; junction bases unmatched: 2. The CDR3 totals 13 residues. The CDR3 protein is CASSDRENSPLHF. The CDR3 DNA sequence: TGCGCCAGCAGCGACAGGGAAAATTCACCCCTCCACTTT.

This clonotype was seen at least ten times. The chain is built from TRBV4-1 and TRBJ1-5; D not certain. Trimming stripped 0 bases from V and 4 bases from J, with 10 bases between. The germline CDR1 and CDR2 sequences are MGHRA and YSYEKL. The CDR3 has 15 residues. CDR3 sequence: CASSQDVVGNQPQHF. In DNA form, the CDR3 reads TGCGCCAGCAGCCAAGATGTGGTAGGGAATCAGCCCCAGCATTTT.